The 25 T cell receptor beta chains listed next were all sequenced from one sample in a study of blood T cell repertoires in COVID-19. The table came from immunoSEQ multiplex PCR; TCRdb's copy has only in-frame clones and leaves some out. The sample carries about 260,000 clones, roughly 90% recorded once. Sequencing was performed on peripheral blood. The receptor set was obtained from a human donor in a cohort sampled during active COVID-19.

V usage is TRBV25-1 and J usage is TRBJ2-7, with a weak D call TRBD2 (6 bases). Germline V gene sequence: CDR1 MGHDK, CDR2 SYGVNS. The CDR3 consists of 15 residues. The V end lost 3 bases, the J end lost 2 bases, and 14 bases lay between the germline ends. CDR3 nucleotides: TGTGCCAGCAGTGACACCGGGACTGACCCCTACGAGCAGTACTTC. Protein sequence: CASSDTGTDPYEQYF.

This chain links TRBV7-2 with TRBJ2-7; TRBD2 matches at 8 bases. In germline, CDR1 is SGHTA, CDR2 FQGNSA. Germline trimming cut 4 bases from V and 3 bases from J; bases unmatched to any gene: 14. The CDR3 contains 17 residues. The CDR3 region is CASSSRGGPMAGYEQYF. In DNA, the CDR3 is TGTGCCAGCAGCTCCCGGGGGGGACCAATGGCGGGCTACGAGCAGTACTTC. The variable domain in full, with the rest retrieved from reference TRBV7-2 and TRBJ2-7, is GAGVSQSPSNKVTEKGKDVELRCDPISGHTALYWYRQSLGQGLEFLIYFQGNSAPDKSGLPSDRFSAERTGGSVSTLTIQRTQQEDSAVYLCASSSRGGPMAGYEQYFGPGTRLTVT.

On this clone itself: Germline and junction disagree at one end, which may indicate a read error. The rearrangement joins TRBV6-1 to TRBJ1-2, with 7 bases matching TRBD1. Germline V lookup: CDR1 MNHNS, CDR2 SASEGT. The CDR3 sequence is 12 residues long. Written as DNA, the CDR3 is TGTGCCAGCAGGGAAGAGGGACAGAGCTACACCTTC. It encodes CASREEGQSYTF.

V gene TRBV30 combines with J gene TRBJ2-7; a weak D match, TRBD2 (5 bases). V was clipped by 5 bases and J by 6 bases, with 14 bases between them. The CDR3 covers 12 residues. Germline-derived CDR1 and CDR2 are GTSNPN and SVGIG (reference sequence). Here the CDR3 reads CAWDTRSSEQYF. The DNA of the CDR3 is TGTGCCTGGGATACTAGGTCTAGCGAGCAGTACTTC.

J is TRBJ1-5 and V is TRBV19; a weak D match, TRBD1 (5 bases). This CDR3 spans 15 amino acids. V lost 7 bases and J 2 bases, leaving 15 bases between the germline ends. CDR1 LNHDA and CDR2 SQIVND come from the germline V gene (reference sequence). The CDR3 DNA is TGTGCCAGTATCTTCCAGGGTGGTGGCAATCAGCCCCAGCATTTT. It codes for CASIFQGGGNQPQHF.

V is TRBV14 and J is TRBJ1-4; D gene ambiguous. Trimming pared 0 bases from V and 8 bases from J, leaving 16 bases between. The CDR3 totals 16 residues. Germline V gives CDR1 SGHDN, CDR2 FVKESK. CDR3 sequence (DNA): TGTGCCAGCAGCCAAGAACAAGACCGCCGCGGGGAAAAACTGTTTTTT. The encoded protein is CASSQEQDRRGEKLFF.

The chain uses TRBV7-2 and TRBJ2-1; D remains ambiguous. Germline V gene data show CDR1 as SGHTA and CDR2 as FQGNSA. V was pared by 3 bases and J by 5 bases, with 8 bases between. CDR3 length: 13 residues. DNA of the CDR3: TGTGCCAGCAGCTTCACCCTAGACAATGAGCAGTTCTTC. This gives the protein CASSFTLDNEQFF.

This clone was recorded a few times. The V gene is TRBV5-1, the J gene TRBJ1-4; a weak D match, TRBD1 (5 bases). CDR1 SGHRS and CDR2 YFSETQ come from the germline V gene. V lost 5 bases and J lost 4, with 18 bases in between. This CDR3 contains 16 residues. This chain's CDR3 is CASRPRWGVGNEKLFF. CDR3 coding DNA: TGCGCCAGCAGACCCCGGTGGGGGGTGGGTAATGAAAAACTGTTTTTT.

In nucleotides, the CDR3 is TGTGCCAGCAGCTTAGCTTGGACAGGGTCTAATGAGCAGTTCTTC. Its protein product is CASSLAWTGSNEQFF. The chain has TRBV7-6 and TRBJ2-1, with 8 positions matching TRBD1. Unmatched junction bases numbered 5, after V lost 0 bases and J lost 7 bases. The CDR3 spans 15 residues. CDR1 and CDR2 from the germline V gene are SGHVS and FNYEAQ.

In DNA, the CDR3 is TGTGCCAGCAGTGACCTGACAGTTCACAATCAGCCCCAGCATTTT. It encodes CASSDLTVHNQPQHF. This sequence joins TRBV2 and TRBJ1-5, with TRBD1 as a possible D gene (5 bases). The germline V gene encodes CDR1 SNHLY and CDR2 FYNNEI. The V and J ends lost 3 bases and 3 bases respectively, with 12 bases between them. The CDR3 is 15 amino acids.

To note about this clone: A read error may account for a junction end that differs from germline. This chain connects TRBV3-1 (or the pseudogene TRBV3-2) to TRBJ2-7; D call uncertain. The CDR3 is 12 amino acids. Looked up from germline, CDR1 is LGHDT and CDR2 is YNNKEL (reference sequence). DNA of the CDR3: TGTGCCAGCAGCCAAGAAGGAGCTAGGCCTCACTTC. Its translation is CASSQEGARPHF.

The chain recombines TRBV19 with TRBJ2-7, with TRBD1 identical over 12 bases. The V gene's germline CDR1 is LNHDA and CDR2 SQIVND (reference sequence). The CDR3 runs to 15 residues. The V and J ends lost 4 bases and 3 bases, in that order; junction bases with no gene match: 4. CDR3 nucleotides: TGTGCCAGTAGTAAGGGACAGGGGGCGAGCTACGAGCAGTACTTC. It encodes CASSKGQGASYEQYF.

V is TRBV4-2 and J is TRBJ2-5; 15 bases fit TRBD2. This CDR3 has 18 amino acids. V lost 1 base and J lost 4; bases outside the gene matches: 7. Per the germline V gene, CDR1 is LGHNA and CDR2 is YNFKEQ. Here the CDR3 reads CASSQAMPGLAGGETQYF. CDR3 sequence (DNA): TGTGCCAGCAGCCAAGCCATGCCGGGACTAGCGGGAGGAGAGACCCAGTACTTC.

The CDR3 loop is CASRLGGERSEQYF. CDR3 nucleotide sequence: TGCGCCAGCAGGTTAGGGGGAGAAAGATCCGAGCAGTACTTC. The chain couples TRBV5-1 to TRBJ2-7; the D gene is possibly TRBD1 (6 bases). In germline, CDR1 is SGHRS, CDR2 YFSETQ. The V and J ends lost 5 bases and 6 bases respectively, with 18 bases between them. This CDR3 is 14 amino acids long.

V is TRBV21-1 and J is TRBJ1-3; the D call in the table, TRBD1, was not verified against the DNA. TRBV21-1 is a recognized pseudogene. The CDR3 is made up of 15 amino acids. The CDR3 DNA follows: TGTGCCAGCAGCGCCAACACAGGGATTGGAAACACCATATATTTT. Residues: CASSANTGIGNTIYF.

V gene TRBV30 combines with J gene TRBJ2-1; 9 bases match TRBD2. V was pared by 0 bases and J by 6 bases, with 9 bases of the junction left unmatched. The CDR3 extends over 16 amino acids. Germline CDR1 GTSNPN, CDR2 SVGIG (reference sequence). The CDR3 region is CAWSVRTLAGINEQFF. In nucleotides, the CDR3 is TGTGCCTGGAGTGTACGAACGCTAGCGGGGATCAATGAGCAGTTCTTC.

The chain recombines TRBV9 with TRBJ1-1, with unresolved D. The V gene's germline CDR1 is SGDLS and CDR2 YYNGEE. V lost 1 base and J 1 base, leaving 11 bases between the germline ends. The CDR3 has 15 amino acids. Here the CDR3 DNA reads TGTGCCAGCAGCGTATCATGGGCGGGGAACACTGAAGCTTTCTTT. Protein sequence: CASSVSWAGNTEAFF. Combining the CDR3 with reference TRBV9 and TRBJ1-1 gives the whole variable domain DSGVTQTPKHLITATGQRVTLRCSPRSGDLSVYWYQQSLDQGLQFLIQYYNGEERAKGNILERFSAQQFPDLHSELNLSSLELGDSALYFCASSVSWAGNTEAFFGQGTRLTVV.

This chain uses TRBV7-9 with TRBJ1-4, with D unclear. The CDR3 totals 16 residues. Looked up from germline, CDR1 is SEHNR and CDR2 is FQNEAQ (reference sequence). Trimming removed 7 bases from V and 0 bases from J, with 15 bases in between. Here the CDR3 reads CASTLTVVATNEKLFF. The CDR3 region has the DNA TGTGCCAGCACCCTAACGGTAGTAGCAACTAATGAAAAACTGTTTTTT.

The rearrangement joins TRBV5-1 to TRBJ2-7; tentatively, D is TRBD2 (6 bases). V was cut by 0 bases and J by 3 bases, with 13 bases left in between. CDR1 is SGHRS, CDR2 YFSETQ, per germline. This CDR3 has 15 residues. The CDR3 is CASSLVGYGGYEQYF. CDR3 nucleotides: TGCGCCAGCAGCTTGGTTGGCTACGGGGGCTACGAGCAGTACTTC.

The chain joins TRBV5-6 to TRBJ2-7; perhaps TRBD2 as D (6 bases). The CDR3 length is 14 residues. V lost 0 bases and J lost 3, with 10 bases in between. The germline CDR1 and CDR2 sequences are SGHDT and YYEEEE. The CDR3 bases are TGTGCCAGCAGCTTGGCGGGGGAAAACTACGAGCAGTACTTC. This gives the protein CASSLAGENYEQYF.

The chain is built from TRBV7-2 and TRBJ1-6; TRBD1 aligns across 8 bases. This CDR3 comprises 14 residues. V trimming: 5 bases; J trimming: 11 bases; junction bases outside the gene matches: 8. CDR1 and CDR2 from the germline V gene are SGHTA and FQGNSA. In nucleotides, the CDR3 is TGTGCCAGCAGCCCCGGACAGGGTGGTACACCCCTCCACTTT. Translating it yields CASSPGQGGTPLHF.

V and J are TRBV6-2 or TRBV6-3 and TRBJ1-2; 11 bases agree with TRBD1. CDR3 length: 14 residues. The germline gives CDR1 MNHEY, CDR2 SVGEGT. J lost 7 bases, V lost 4 bases, and 5 bases had no gene match. CDR3: CASSSRTGGFGYTF. In DNA, the CDR3 is TGTGCCAGCAGTTCCCGGACAGGGGGCTTTGGCTACACCTTC.

The V and J genes are TRBV12-3 or TRBV12-4 and TRBJ2-3; tentative D call: TRBD2 (6 bases). V was clipped by 6 bases and J by 12 bases, with 16 bases between them. CDR3 length equals 12 residues. The CDR3 nucleotides read TGTGCCAGCAGCCCGGGAGATTTGGGACAGTATTTT. Amino acid sequence: CASSPGDLGQYF.

In this sample, this clone turned up once. The chain carries TRBV12-3 or TRBV12-4 and TRBJ2-5; D not certain. V was pared by 6 bases and J by 4 bases, with 12 bases between. The CDR3 length is 13 residues. The CDR3 DNA reads as TGTGCCAGCAGCCCCGGTTTCCGAGAGACCCAGTACTTC. Protein sequence: CASSPGFRETQYF.

The rearrangement uses TRBV28 and TRBJ2-7; 8 nucleotides agree with TRBD1. Germline loops: CDR1 MDHEN, CDR2 SYDVKM. V gave up 4 bases and J gave up 4 bases; unmatched junction bases: 6. The CDR3 spans 14 residues. The CDR3 reads CASSSDRAYYEQYF. DNA of the CDR3: TGTGCCAGCAGTTCGGACAGGGCATATTACGAGCAGTACTTC.